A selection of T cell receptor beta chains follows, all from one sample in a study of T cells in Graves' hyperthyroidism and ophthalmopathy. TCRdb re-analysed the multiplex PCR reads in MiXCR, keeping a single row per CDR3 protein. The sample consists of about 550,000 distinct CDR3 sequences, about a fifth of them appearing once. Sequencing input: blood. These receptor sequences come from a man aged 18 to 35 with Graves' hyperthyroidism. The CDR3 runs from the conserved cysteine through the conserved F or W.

CASIWYTGELFF TRBV28 12 TRBJ2-2
CASSVVGGSTEAFF TRBV9 14 TRBJ1-1
CATSSDSLSYEQYF TRBV10-3 14 TRBJ2-7
CSAPWGNIQYF TRBV20-1 11 TRBJ2-4
CASSTLQGSSYEQYF TRBV27 15 TRBJ2-7
CASRTTGGIGETQYF TRBV12-3/TRBV12-4 15 TRBJ2-5
CASSLEWGRTEAFF TRBV7-2 14 TRBJ1-1
CAWSLVFTGELFF TRBV30 13 TRBJ2-2
CASTCPGEGYTF TRBV19 12 TRBJ1-2
CASSRDDSYEQYF TRBV6-2/TRBV6-3 13 TRBJ2-7
CASSLRGQQETQYF TRBV13 14 TRBJ2-5
CASSLGGGRDEQYF TRBV12-3/TRBV12-4 14 TRBJ2-7
CASSLAEGNSGNTIYF TRBV5-1 16 TRBJ1-3
CASSPTSGSSDEQYF TRBV7-8 15 TRBJ2-7
CASSLEVGALREQYF TRBV12-3/TRBV12-4 15 TRBJ2-7
CATSRDGRDTEAFF TRBV15 14 TRBJ1-1
CASSLGGARNTEAFF TRBV5-1 15 TRBJ1-1
CASSHGGYQETQYF TRBV28 14 TRBJ2-5
CAANKDLQHF TRBV24-1 10 TRBJ1-5
CAWSVMMGEAFF TRBV30 12 TRBJ1-1
CATSDFKAITEAFF TRBV24-1 14 TRBJ1-1
CASSQVLAGLSSGELFF TRBV4-1 17 TRBJ2-2
CASGHRVAPNEQYF TRBV13 14 TRBJ2-7
CASSEGLAGWETQYF TRBV12-3/TRBV12-4 15 TRBJ2-5
CASSPGGQANYGYTF TRBV28 15 TRBJ1-2
CATSVGQDYGYTF TRBV24-1 13 TRBJ1-2
CSAAHRGYGAFF TRBV20-1 12 TRBJ1-1
CASSPRTGYEQYF TRBV19 13 TRBJ2-7
CASSRGRSQETQYF TRBV2 14 TRBJ2-5
CASSEPRSEPQHF TRBV2 13 TRBJ1-5
CASTVGGPTGELFF TRBV27 14 TRBJ2-2
CASSLALPGVDGYTF TRBV12-3/TRBV12-4 15 TRBJ1-2
CASSQGPLRVAEGNTIYF TRBV11-2 18 TRBJ1-3
CASSLVSGQAAQPQHF TRBV12-3/TRBV12-4 16 TRBJ1-5
CASSYSDRGNTGELFF TRBV6-5 16 TRBJ2-2
CASSLDGTDVLNQPQHF TRBV4-2 17 TRBJ1-5
CATLISRLGTLANYGYTF TRBV28 18 TRBJ1-2
CASTPGKDSGHEQYF TRBV25-1 15 TRBJ2-7
CASSFGGQVYGYTF TRBV28 14 TRBJ1-2
CATRRAGGTEAFF TRBV24-1 13 TRBJ1-1
CASSGGQEETQYF TRBV2 13 TRBJ2-5
CASSLTDTGETQYF TRBV12-3/TRBV12-4 14 TRBJ2-5
CSARDRGGVTEAFF TRBV20-1 14 TRBJ1-1
CASSFGDRVVYGYTF TRBV7-9 15 TRBJ1-2
CASSLVGGNYGYTF TRBV2 14 TRBJ1-2
CASSQTGGDYGYTF TRBV19 14 TRBJ1-2
CASSLDSGLAGYTF TRBV12-3/TRBV12-4 14 TRBJ1-2
CASSVGTGGDEQYF TRBV5-1 14 TRBJ2-7
CASSPGHWAYEQYF TRBV6-2/TRBV6-3 14 TRBJ2-7
CASSTTGDRGREQYF TRBV6-5 15 TRBJ2-7
CASRGGGTEAFF TRBV28 12 TRBJ1-1
CASRDSGTGKEAFF TRBV5-1 14 TRBJ1-1
CSARDQNTGELFF TRBV20-1 13 TRBJ2-2
CASDVGNQPQHF TRBV6-2/TRBV6-3 12 TRBJ1-5
CASSPPDSVYGYTF TRBV18 14 TRBJ1-2
CASSSPHSGEETQYF TRBV27 15 TRBJ2-5
CSARDSSGNPNEQYF TRBV20-1 15 TRBJ2-7
CATSSHRGNTEAFF TRBV15 14 TRBJ1-1
CASSAGTGGFNQPQHF TRBV4-1 16 TRBJ1-5